Included here is one TCR beta chain sequence, with context. This sample was included in a study of T cell changes during pregnancy in multiple sclerosis. The CDR3 totals 16 residues. Germline CDR1 reads SGHDN; CDR2 reads FVKESK. The V and J ends lost 3 bases and 3 bases respectively, with 15 bases between them. Measured with immunoSEQ multiplex PCR; TCRdb has only the in-frame clones, and not every one. The sample has under 15,000 clones; 88% are singletons. The V and J genes are TRBV14 and TRBJ1-5; D is possibly TRBD1 (5 bases). This receptor was obtained from a female donor in good health, enrolled as a control in a pregnancy study. The input for sequencing was CD8+ T cells from peripheral blood mononuclear cells, taken in the second trimester of pregnancy. This chain's CDR3 is CASSHLRDRNNQPQHF. CDR3 nucleotide sequence: TGTGCCAGCAGCCACCTCCGAGACAGAAACAATCAGCCCCAGCATTTT.